This T cell receptor beta chain emerged from a study of cytomegalovirus exposure and HLA in healthy donors. Study results and caveats: A prior analysis recorded that most TCR beta V segments were productive about 87% or about 30% of the time.

To note about this clone: Its antigen remains unknown.

The primer mix had 60 Vbeta and 13 Jbeta primers. Profiled with immunoSEQ multiplex PCR; TCRdb holds only in-frame clones, not every one. This table has roughly 190,000 clones, roughly 80% appearing once. V dropped 5 bases and J dropped 8; count of bases not matched to a gene: 8. The germline V gene has CDR1 MNHEY and CDR2 SVGAGI. The CDR3 spans 15 residues. The sequencing input was PBMCs. The sequence was collected from a female donor in good health and CMV-seronegative. The chain joins TRBV6-5 to TRBJ1-6; 8 nucleotides match TRBD1. This CDR3 is CASSRTGGLDSPLHF. For the CDR3, the DNA is TGTGCCAGCAGTCGAACAGGGGGGTTGGATTCACCCCTCCACTTT.